The rows below give T cell receptor beta chains drawn from one sample of a study of human T cells and chemical hapten exposure. MiXCR was run by TCRdb on the RACE reads, yielding one entry per CDR3 protein. The sample contains about 80,000 distinct CDR3 sequences, 12% to 15% of which appear only once. Sample: whole blood, taken in connection with sensitization to the hapten diphenylcyclopropenone (DPC). The receptors shown here come from a woman in her forties or fifties with alopecia areata. Some clones in this sample may be carry-over from other donors' samples. Each CDR3 is given with its conserved first and last residue. D genes are given only for firm matches. Part of the rows lack a size; the others show once, few, many or a class for expanded clones.

>TRBD1|TRBJ1-1|TRBV29-1|-
TGCAGCGTCGGACAGGGGGACACTGAAGCTTTCTTT
CSVGQGDTEAFF
>TRBD1|TRBJ2-7|TRBV19|-
TGTGCCAGTAACGACAGGGGGCGCGCCTACGAGCAGTACTTC
CASNDRGRAYEQYF
>-|TRBJ1-1|TRBV20-1|many
TGCAGTGCCTTGGACAGATGGAACACTGAAGCTTTCTTT
CSALDRWNTEAFF
>-|TRBJ2-6|TRBV6-5|few
TGTGCCAGCAGTTACTCGGCAGGGGTTTGGAGCTCTGGGGCCAACGTCCTGACTTTC
CASSYSAGVWSSGANVLTF
>-|TRBJ2-1|TRBV7-6|few
TGTGCCAGCAGCCCGACTACCCTGGTAGCCGATGAGCAGTTCTTC
CASSPTTLVADEQFF
>-|TRBJ1-2|TRBV28|many
TGTGCCAGCAGTTTGGGGGGCATCTATGGCTACACCTTC
CASSLGGIYGYTF
>-|TRBJ2-5|TRBV15|-
TGTGCCACCAGCAGAGTTGGGGAGACCCAGTACTTC
CATSRVGETQYF
>-|TRBJ1-1|TRBV18|few
TGTGCCAGCTCACCTAATCAGGGAGTCGGGGTGAACACTGAAGCTTTCTTT
CASSPNQGVGVNTEAFF
>-|TRBJ2-5|TRBV20-1|many
TGCAGTGCTTGGGGGGACCAGGGGAGAGGGACCCAGTACTTC
CSAWGDQGRGTQYF
>-|TRBJ2-7|TRBV3-1|many
TGTGCCAGCAGCCAAGAGGAAGGGGACGAGCAGTACTTC
CASSQEEGDEQYF
>-|TRBJ2-5|TRBV19|-
TGTGCCAGTAGTATCAGAGGGAGTGAGACCCAGTACTTC
CASSIRGSETQYF
>TRBD1|TRBJ2-7|TRBV19|few
TGTGCCAGTAGTGTCGGACAGGGGGCCTCCTACGAGCAGTACTTC
CASSVGQGASYEQYF
>TRBD2|TRBJ2-1|TRBV6-2/TRBV6-3|many
TGTGCCAGCAGTTACTCGGGACTAGCGGGAGAGTCCTACAATGAGCAGTTCTTC
CASSYSGLAGESYNEQFF
>TRBD1|TRBJ2-7|TRBV12-3/TRBV12-4|-
TGTGCCAGCAGTTCCAGGGGGTTGGCCTACGAGCAGTACTTC
CASSSRGLAYEQYF
>-|TRBJ1-5|TRBV18|few
TGTGCCAGCTCACCGGTCCCCAATCAGCCCCAGCATTTT
CASSPVPNQPQHF
>-|TRBJ1-3|TRBV18|few
TGTGCCAGCTCACAAACCGGGAAGGTCCCTGGAAACACCATATATTTT
CASSQTGKVPGNTIYF
>TRBD2|TRBJ2-1|TRBV2|-
TGTGCCAGCAGACTCCGGGACTATAGGAATGAGCAGTTCTTC
CASRLRDYRNEQFF
>-|TRBJ2-7|TRBV20-1|-
TGCAGTGCTAAGACGAACGAGCAGTACTTC
CSAKTNEQYF